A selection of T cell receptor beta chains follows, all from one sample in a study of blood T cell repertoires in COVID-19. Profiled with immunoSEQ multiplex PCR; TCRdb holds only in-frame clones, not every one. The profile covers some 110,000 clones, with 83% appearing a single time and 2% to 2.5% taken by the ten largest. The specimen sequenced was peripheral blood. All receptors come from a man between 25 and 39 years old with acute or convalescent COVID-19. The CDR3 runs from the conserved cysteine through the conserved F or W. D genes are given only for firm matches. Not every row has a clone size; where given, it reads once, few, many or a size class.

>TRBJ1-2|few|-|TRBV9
TGTGCCAGCAGCGTAGAGCCCCAGGGCCCCGGCTATGGCTACACCTTC
CASSVEPQGPGYGYTF
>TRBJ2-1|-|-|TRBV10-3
TGTGCCATCAGAAAAGAGGCGGATGAGCAGTTCTTC
CAIRKEADEQFF
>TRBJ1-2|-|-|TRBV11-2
TGTGCCAGCAGCTTAGGGGCGGGGTACTATGGCTACACCTTC
CASSLGAGYYGYTF
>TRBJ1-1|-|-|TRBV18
TGTGCCAGCTCACCGACTACAGGGCCGAACACTGAAGCTTTCTTT
CASSPTTGPNTEAFF
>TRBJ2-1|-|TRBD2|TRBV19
TGTGCCAGTAGTATAGGGACTAGCGGATACAATGAGCAGTTCTTC
CASSIGTSGYNEQFF
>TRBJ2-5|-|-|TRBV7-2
TGTGCCAGCAGCTTAGGGTCAGCGGGAGAGACCCAGTACTTC
CASSLGSAGETQYF
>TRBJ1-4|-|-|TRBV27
TGTGCCAGCGGGAAGGGAGTTGTTGAAAAACTGTTTTTT
CASGKGVVEKLFF
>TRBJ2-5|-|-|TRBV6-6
TGTGCCAGCAGTCCCCTTTGGGCAGGCCCGGCCCAAGAGACCCAGTACTTC
CASSPLWAGPAQETQYF
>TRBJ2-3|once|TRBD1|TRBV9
TGTGCCAGCAGCAAACAGGGGGACTCGAGCACAGATACGCAGTATTTT
CASSKQGDSSTDTQYF
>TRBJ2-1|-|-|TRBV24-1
TGTGCCACCAGTGATTCCGGAGGGCCAGCGCGGGATGAGCAGTTCTTC
CATSDSGGPARDEQFF
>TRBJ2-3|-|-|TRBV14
TGTGCCAGCAGCCAACATCACAGGGCGGGAGTTCGGGATACGCAGTATTTT
CASSQHHRAGVRDTQYF
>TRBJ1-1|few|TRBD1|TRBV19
TGTGCCAGTAGCAACGACGGGGACAGAGCTTTCTTT
CASSNDGDRAFF
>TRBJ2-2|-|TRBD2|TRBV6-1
TGTGCCAGCAGTGAGGGGGGAGGGCTAAACACCGGGGAGCTGTTTTTT
CASSEGGGLNTGELFF
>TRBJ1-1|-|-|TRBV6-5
TGTGCCAGCAGTCCCGTCGGGGGGAACACTGAAGCTTTCTTT
CASSPVGGNTEAFF
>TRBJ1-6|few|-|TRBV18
TGTGCCAGCTCACCCCCTCCGGGAGGAGGTTCACCCCTCCACTTT
CASSPPPGGGSPLHF
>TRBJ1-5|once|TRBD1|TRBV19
TGTGCCAGTTCCGGGACAGGGGGAAATCAGCCCCAGCATTTT
CASSGTGGNQPQHF
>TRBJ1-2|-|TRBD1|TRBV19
TGTGCCAGTAGTATTGCAGGGGGTGTCTATGGCTACACCTTC
CASSIAGGVYGYTF
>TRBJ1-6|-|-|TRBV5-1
TGCGCCAGCAGCAATCGACAGGCCCCGGGTAATTCACCCCTCCACTTT
CASSNRQAPGNSPLHF
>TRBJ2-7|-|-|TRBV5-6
TGTGCCAGCAGCCCCGAACCGGGGTGGAGATCCTACGAGCAGTACTTC
CASSPEPGWRSYEQYF
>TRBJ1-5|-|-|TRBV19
TGTGCCAGTAGTACCACCGGCGGTAGCAATCAGCCCCAGCATTTT
CASSTTGGSNQPQHF
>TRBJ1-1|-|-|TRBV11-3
TGTGCCAGCAGCTTCGCAGCGGAGACTGAAGCTTTCTTT
CASSFAAETEAFF
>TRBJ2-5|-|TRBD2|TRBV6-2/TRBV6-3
TGTGCCAGCAGTTACCCCACAGCGGGGGGGCCTATAGATGAGACCCAGTACTTC
CASSYPTAGGPIDETQYF
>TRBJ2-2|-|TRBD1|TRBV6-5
TGTGCCAGCGCAGGGGGAAACACCGGGGAGCTGTTTTTT
CASAGGNTGELFF
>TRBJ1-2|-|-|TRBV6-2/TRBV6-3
TGTGCCAGCAGCTCGCCCAGGGACTTTCTCTATGGCTACACCTTC
CASSSPRDFLYGYTF
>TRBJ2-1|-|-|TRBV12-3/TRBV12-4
TGTGCCAGCAGTTTCACTGATGGAGGTGAGCAGTTCTTC
CASSFTDGGEQFF
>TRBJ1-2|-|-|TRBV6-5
TGTGCCAGCAGTCCGAGGAAGAGGGACTATGGCTACACCTTC
CASSPRKRDYGYTF
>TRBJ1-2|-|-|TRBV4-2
TGTGCCAGCAGCCACTCCCTGGCGCAGGGGAACTATGGCTACACCTTC
CASSHSLAQGNYGYTF
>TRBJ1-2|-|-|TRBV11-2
TGTGCCAGCCAGTCGGGGTGGGGGCAGATCTATGGCTACACCTTC
CASQSGWGQIYGYTF
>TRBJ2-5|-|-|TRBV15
TGTGCCACCAGCAACTACAGGTGGCAAGAGACCCAGTACTTC
CATSNYRWQETQYF
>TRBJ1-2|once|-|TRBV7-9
TGTGCCAGCAGCTTAGGACGGGGACACTGCATTTTC
CASSLGRGHCIF
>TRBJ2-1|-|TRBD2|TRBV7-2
TGTGCCAGCAGTCGGACTAGCGGTGTTTTGAATGAGCAGTTCTTC
CASSRTSGVLNEQFF
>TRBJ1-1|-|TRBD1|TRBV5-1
TGCGCCAGCAGCGGGGGGACAGGTGGAGGGATGAACACTGAAGCTTTCTTT
CASSGGTGGGMNTEAFF
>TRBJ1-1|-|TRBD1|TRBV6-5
TGTGCCAGCAGACCCACAGGGGTGGACACTGAAGCTTTCTTT
CASRPTGVDTEAFF
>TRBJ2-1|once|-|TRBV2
TGTGCCAGCAGTGATCTCGGCCTAGCGTTTAATGAGCAGTTCTTC
CASSDLGLAFNEQFF
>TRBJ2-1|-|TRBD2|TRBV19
TGTGCCAGTAGTATAGCGGGAGGGTCTTTCGACTCCTACAATGAGCAGTTCTTC
CASSIAGGSFDSYNEQFF
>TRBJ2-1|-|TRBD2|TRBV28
TGTGCCAGCAAACGGGCAACTAGCGGGGGGTACTCCTACAATGAGCAGTTCTTC
CASKRATSGGYSYNEQFF
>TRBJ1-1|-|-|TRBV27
TGTGCCAGCAGTCTCTACCACCCAATCGAGACTGAAGCTTTCTTT
CASSLYHPIETEAFF
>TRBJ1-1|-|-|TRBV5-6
TGTGCCAGCAGCTTTACGGGGATGAACACTGAAGCTTTCTTT
CASSFTGMNTEAFF
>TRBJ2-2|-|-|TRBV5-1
TGCGCCAGCAGCTTGGTGGGGCTCACCGGGGAGCTGTTTTTT
CASSLVGLTGELFF
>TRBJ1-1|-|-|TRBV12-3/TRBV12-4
TGTGCCAGCAGCTACGGACAGAACACTGAAGCTTTCTTT
CASSYGQNTEAFF
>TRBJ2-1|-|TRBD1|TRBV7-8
TGTGCCAGCAGCTCGGGACAGGGGGAGAATGAGCAGTTCTTC
CASSSGQGENEQFF
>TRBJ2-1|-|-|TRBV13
TGTGCCAGCAGCTTAGGGACTAGTAGAGCTTACAATGAGCAGTTCTTC
CASSLGTSRAYNEQFF
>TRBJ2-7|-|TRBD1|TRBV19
TGTGCCAGTAGTTTCCGGGACAGGGGGCTCGAGCAGTACTTC
CASSFRDRGLEQYF
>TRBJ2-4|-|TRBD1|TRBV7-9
TGTGCCAGCAGCTTAGACAGGGGAGACATTCAGTACTTC
CASSLDRGDIQYF
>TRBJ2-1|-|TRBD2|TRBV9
TGTGCCAGCAGCGCTGGGGGATCTAGCGGGAGGGATGAGCAGTTCTTC
CASSAGGSSGRDEQFF
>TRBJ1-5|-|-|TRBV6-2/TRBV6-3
TGTGCCAGCAGTTATGATCCGGAGGGGCGAGGGCAGCCCCAGCATTTT
CASSYDPEGRGQPQHF
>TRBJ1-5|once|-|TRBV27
TGTGCCATCTGGAGCAGGGGCAATCAGCCCCAGCATTTT
CAIWSRGNQPQHF
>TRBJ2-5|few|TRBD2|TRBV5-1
TGCGCCAGCAGCCCGGGACTAGCGGAAGAGACCCAGTACTTC
CASSPGLAEETQYF
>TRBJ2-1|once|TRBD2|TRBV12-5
TGTGCTAGTGGTTTCCCCAGCGGGAGAAGTGATGAGCAGTTCTTC
CASGFPSGRSDEQFF
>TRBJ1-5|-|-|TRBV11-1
TGTGCCAGCAGCTTAGAACGAGGTCAGCCCCAGCATTTT
CASSLERGQPQHF
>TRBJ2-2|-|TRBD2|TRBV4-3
TGCGCCAGCTCCGAGGGGAGGGGAGAGCTGTTTTTT
CASSEGRGELFF
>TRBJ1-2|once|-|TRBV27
TGTGCCAGCAGTCCCGCCCGGAGGGCGGGAGGCTACACCTTC
CASSPARRAGGYTF
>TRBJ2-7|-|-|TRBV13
TGTGCCAGCAGCTTACGGGGGTCGGAGTCCTACGAGCAGTACTTC
CASSLRGSESYEQYF
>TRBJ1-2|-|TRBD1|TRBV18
TGTGCCAGCTCACCACCGGACAGGGGGAACTATGGCTACACCTTC
CASSPPDRGNYGYTF
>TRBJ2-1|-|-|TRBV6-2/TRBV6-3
TGTGCCAGCAGTAGACAGGTTTCACGCTCCTACAATGAGCAGTTCTTC
CASSRQVSRSYNEQFF